Each of the 9 T cell receptor beta chains below was sequenced from the same sample in a study of cytomegalovirus exposure and HLA in healthy donors. Assay used: immunoSEQ multiplex PCR; TCRdb lists only in-frame clones, some missing. The sample lists more than 110,000 clones, about 86% seen once, with 7.9% in the top ten. The sample consisted of PBMCs. These receptors were obtained from a woman aged 18-35 years in good health and CMV-seropositive.

The gene calls are TRBV20-1 and TRBJ1-6; no firm D call. The CDR3 sequence is 11 residues long. With 7 bases removed from V and 9 bases from J, the gap between germline ends came to 10 bases. Looked up from germline, CDR1 is DFQATT and CDR2 is SNEGSKA (reference sequence). For the CDR3, the DNA is TGCAGTGTTGCGCCTCGTTCACCCCTCCACTTT. Protein sequence: CSVAPRSPLHF.

The rearrangement links TRBV7-9 to TRBJ2-3; D is perhaps TRBD2 (5 bases). The CDR3 loop spans 13 amino acids. Germline V gives CDR1 SEHNR, CDR2 FQNEAQ (reference sequence). Trimming took 2 bases from V and 11 from J, leaving 14 bases between them. In nucleotides, the CDR3 is TGTGCCAGCAGCTTACTAGCAAATGATGGGCAGTATTTT. Its translation: CASSLLANDGQYF.

The V call is TRBV9, the J call TRBJ2-6, with D possibly being TRBD2 (5 bases). Germline-derived CDR1 and CDR2 are SGDLS and YYNGEE. The V gene lost 3 bases and the J gene lost 0 bases, with 7 bases spanning the gap. The CDR3 has 15 amino acids. CDR3 amino acids: CASSAGVSGANVLTF. DNA for the CDR3: TGTGCCAGCAGCGCCGGGGTCTCTGGGGCCAACGTCCTGACTTTC.

The rearrangement joins TRBV9 to TRBJ2-2; TRBD2 matches at 10 bases. Germline lookup yields CDR1 SGDLS and CDR2 YYNGEE. The CDR3 length is 15 residues. J lost 3 bases, V lost 3 bases, and 2 bases had no gene match. CDR3 DNA: TGTGCCAGCAGCGCTAGCGGGAGAGACACCGGGGAGCTGTTTTTT. Translated, it gives CASSASGRDTGELFF.

This chain uses TRBV7-9 with TRBJ1-3; TRBD1 is a possible D gene (5 bases). Germline CDR1 reads SEHNR; CDR2 reads FQNEAQ (reference sequence). The CDR3 consists of 18 residues. The V gene lost 4 bases and the J gene lost 0 bases, with 19 bases spanning the gap. The CDR3 is CASSSPPQGFSSGNTIYF. The CDR3, as DNA: TGTGCCAGCAGCTCACCACCCCAGGGTTTTAGCTCTGGAAACACCATATATTTT.

The chain carries TRBV6-5 and TRBJ2-3; 7 bases are shared with TRBD2. The CDR3 contains 14 residues. The V gene's germline CDR1 is MNHEY and CDR2 SVGAGI. V shed 6 bases, J shed 2 bases, and the junction held 5 bases outside the gene matches. CDR3 nucleotides: TGTGCCAGCAGCACTAGCGAATCCACAGATACGCAGTATTTT. Its protein is CASSTSESTDTQYF.

The chain links TRBV27 to TRBJ2-2; 9 nucleotides line up with TRBD2. V gave up 4 bases and J gave up 4 bases; unmatched junction bases: 7. Germline CDR1 reads MNHEY; CDR2 reads SMNVEV (reference sequence). The CDR3 covers 16 residues. This CDR3 is CASSWVAGDSTGELFF. CDR3 in DNA: TGTGCCAGCAGTTGGGTAGCGGGAGACTCCACCGGGGAGCTGTTTTTT.

J is TRBJ1-2 and V is TRBV2, with TRBD1 matching over 8 bases. With V trimmed by 8 bases and J by 8 bases, 7 bases remained unmatched. Germline loops: CDR1 SNHLY, CDR2 FYNNEI. The CDR3 runs to 12 residues. The CDR3 reads CASGGQGGGYTF. The CDR3 DNA is TGTGCCAGCGGTGGACAGGGCGGCGGCTACACCTTC.

Only a few counts were recorded for this clone. V usage is TRBV18 and J usage is TRBJ2-7; 11 positions match TRBD2. This CDR3 has 15 residues. The junction had 4 bases not matched to a gene; V was cut back by 4 bases and J by 2 bases. Germline CDR1 reads KGHSH; CDR2 reads LQKENI. The CDR3 reads CASSLVAGGPYEQYF. CDR3 nucleotide sequence: TGTGCCAGCTCACTGGTAGCGGGAGGGCCCTACGAGCAGTACTTC.